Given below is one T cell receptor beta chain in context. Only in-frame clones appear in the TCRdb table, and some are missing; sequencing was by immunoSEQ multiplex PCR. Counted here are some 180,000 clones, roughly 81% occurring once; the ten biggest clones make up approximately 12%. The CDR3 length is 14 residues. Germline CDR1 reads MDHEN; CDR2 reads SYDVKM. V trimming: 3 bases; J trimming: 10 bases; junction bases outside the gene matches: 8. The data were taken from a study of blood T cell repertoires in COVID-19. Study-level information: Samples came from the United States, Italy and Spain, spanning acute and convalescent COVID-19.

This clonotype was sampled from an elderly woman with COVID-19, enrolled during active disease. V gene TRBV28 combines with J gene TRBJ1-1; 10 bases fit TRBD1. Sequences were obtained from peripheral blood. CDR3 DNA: TGTGCCAGCAGTTTGAGCCGGGACAGGGGCGGAGCTTTCTTT. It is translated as CASSLSRDRGGAFF.